This T cell receptor (beta chain) appears in the sequencing data of a study of cytomegalovirus exposure and HLA in healthy donors. Whole-study findings and limits: Sequences of the TCR beta chain were said to predict the HLA-A and HLA-B alleles of most subjects accurately. In an earlier analysis, about 87% or about 30%: the productive usage of most TCR beta V segments.

Trimming pared 7 bases from V and 0 bases from J, leaving 13 bases between. The CDR3 consists of 15 residues. Germline assignment: CDR1 MNHNS and CDR2 SASEGT. About this clone itself: Its specificity is unknown.

The primer mix had 60 Vbeta and 13 Jbeta primers. Assay: immunoSEQ multiplex PCR; the TCRdb copy retains only in-frame clones and omits some. The table includes some 150,000 clones, 70% to 85% detected once. The sequence derives from a woman between 45 and 60 years old in good health and CMV-seropositive. Sequencing used PBMCs. The V and J genes are TRBV6-1 and TRBJ2-1; TRBD2 might be the D (5 bases). CDR3 coding DNA: TGTGCCAGCAAAGTAAGGACTGCCTCCTACAATGAGCAGTTCTTC. Amino acid sequence: CASKVRTASYNEQFF.